This entry concerns a single TCR beta chain. The V end was cut by 5 bases, the J end by 0 bases, with 11 bases between. The CDR3 consists of 15 residues. Germline V gene lookup returns CDR1 MNHEY and CDR2 SVGEGT. The data are from a study of T cell responses to AZD1222 COVID-19 vaccine. Sequenced by immunoSEQ multiplex PCR; TCRdb stores in-frame clones only, minus some. The sample lists about 150,000 clones, approximately 90% occurring once. The specimen was peripheral blood, collected 28 days after the second AZD1222 dose. The J gene is TRBJ2-1, the V gene TRBV6-2 or TRBV6-3; D is ambiguous. The sequence came from an adult who received the AZD1222 COVID-19 vaccine. CDR3 protein: CASSLRLASYNEQFF. The CDR3 region has the DNA TGTGCCAGCAGTCTCAGACTCGCCTCCTACAATGAGCAGTTCTTC.